The clone carrying this T cell receptor beta chain was seen at least ten times. The antigen is not known. The V gene lost 4 bases and the J gene lost 5 bases, with 16 bases spanning the gap. This CDR3 is 15 amino acids long. Germline CDR1 and CDR2: SGHKS and YYEKEE (reference sequence). MiXCR, applied by TCRdb to the 5' RACE reads, yields one record per CDR3 protein. Of tens of thousands of distinct CDR3 sequences in the sample, 6% were seen once. These data belong to a study of CD8 T cells in ankylosing spondylitis. Regarding the study as a whole: Earlier reports found some motif variants in synovial fluid and blood in reactive arthritis. What seemed typical of ankylosing spondylitis blood was a TCR beta motif built from 8 or 9 highly homologous variants.

Source material: blood, either unsorted or a sorted T cell fraction (not recorded which). The clonotype comes from a male donor with ankylosing spondylitis or in good health (not recorded which). The chain combines TRBV5-5 with TRBJ2-1; perhaps TRBD2 as D (8 bases). The CDR3 bases are TGTGCCAGCAGCCGGGGGGGCACAGGGGACAATGAGCAGTTCTTC. Translation gives CASSRGGTGDNEQFF. Supplemented by reference TRBV5-5 and TRBJ2-1, the full variable domain reads DAGVTQSPTHLIKTRGQQVTLRCSPISGHKSVSWYQQVLGQGPQFIFQYYEKEERGRGNFPDRFSARQFPNYSSELNVNALLLGDSALYLCASSRGGTGDNEQFFGPGTRLTVL.